This T cell receptor (beta chain) was obtained from a study of Ad26.COV2.S vaccination and SARS-CoV-2 variants. About this clone: Antigen specificity is unknown.

The data were produced by immunoSEQ multiplex PCR, yet TCRdb's version contains in-frame clones alone and is incomplete. The sample contains roughly 450,000 clones, approximately 92% of which appear only once. Documented treatment: some 19 received Ad26.COV2.S at low or high dose, single or two shots; five or six received placebo; per-sample allocation not given. The investigators took samples on day 63 after the first vaccine or placebo injection. An Ad26 vector expressing Wuhan-strain SARS-CoV-2 spike served as the vaccine. Study results and limitations: Across vaccine and placebo recipients, the breadth of non-spike TCRs was similar.

The CDR3 loop spans 14 amino acids. Trimming at V came to 3 bases and at J to 5 bases, leaving 5 bases not matched to a gene. Germline loops: CDR1 SGHRS, CDR2 YFSETQ. The receptor was derived from a person aged 18-60 years who received the Ad26.COV2.S COVID-19 vaccine or a placebo. The specimen was peripheral blood, collected in a trial of Ad26.COV2.S vaccine versus placebo. The chain uses TRBV5-1 and TRBJ1-1; 9 bases are shared with TRBD1. The chain's CDR3 is CASSYRGPRTEAFF. The DNA of the CDR3 is TGCGCCAGCAGCTACAGGGGGCCTCGGACTGAAGCTTTCTTT.